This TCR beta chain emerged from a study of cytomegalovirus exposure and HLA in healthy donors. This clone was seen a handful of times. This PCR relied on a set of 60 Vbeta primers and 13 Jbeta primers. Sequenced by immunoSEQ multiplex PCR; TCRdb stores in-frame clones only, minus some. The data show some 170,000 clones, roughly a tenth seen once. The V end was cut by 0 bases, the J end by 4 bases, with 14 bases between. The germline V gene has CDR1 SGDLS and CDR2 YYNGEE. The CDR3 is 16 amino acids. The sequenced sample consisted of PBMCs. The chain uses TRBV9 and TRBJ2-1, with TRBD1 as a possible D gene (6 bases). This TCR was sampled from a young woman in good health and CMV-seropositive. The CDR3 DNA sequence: TGTGCCAGCAGCGTAGAGGCTAGGGACAATTACAATGAGCAGTTCTTC. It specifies CASSVEARDNYNEQFF.